This T cell receptor (beta chain) was sequenced during a study of blood T cells in healthy people across ages (dated by TCRdb to about 2015). About the investigation overall: In model experiments, template switching captured about one uniquely barcoded TCR beta cDNA molecule for every two T cells. Four age groups were formed from the donors: young (average roughly 15 years), middle-aged (approximately 40), aged (around 68) and long-lived (approximately 80). The study measured age-related changes in TCR beta repertoire diversity using deep sequencing normalized with unique cDNA molecular identifiers. The study analyzed two additional independent replicas of 1 million unique cDNA reads from the same blood draw for two donors, one aged 18 to 30 and one aged 80 or older. To avoid experimental bias, donors of different ages were randomly spread across the sequencing lanes. The study at large found these results: Observed TCR beta diversity per million T cells fell roughly linearly with age, and a significant reduction was already apparent by age about 38. Observed TCR beta diversity correlated strongly with the percentage of naive T cells measured by flow cytometry. The CMV infection status of donors was not known, potentially confounding age-related changes in expanded clonotypes. Compared with the aged group, more naive CD4+ T cells, fewer expanded clones and increased TCR diversity were shown by the long-lived group, suggesting age selection. Conclusive comparison of naive and antigen-experienced compartments was prevented by the profiling of bulk unsorted PBMCs. Estimates of total diversity from one million sequenced T cells were regarded as lower bounds and underestimates.

The protocol used for the library was 5' RACE. A second PCR of about 6 to 11 cycles was performed with a sample-barcoded 5' primer and a J-beta primer mix. Each TCR beta cDNA molecule received a unique molecular identifier from a template-switch 5' adaptor carrying 12 random nucleotides. At least 3 million CDR3-containing paired-end reads were obtained from each sample. First-strand cDNA synthesis was performed from all RNA using the Mint cDNA synthesis kit, with priming by a TRBC-specific oligonucleotide. Following uracil-DNA glycosylase treatment, all cDNA underwent a first 18-cycle PCR with the universal primers M1SS and BC2_uni_R. The original methods were these. For normalization, 1 million high-quality reads, each with a distinct molecular identifier, were randomly selected from each sample. Reads with shared molecular identifiers were discarded instead of being binned into consensus sequences. MiTCR, set to a Q25 quality threshold and the strictest error-elimination algorithm, was used for CDR3 identification, clonotype clustering and error correction. Lower-bound total TCR beta diversity was estimated with a nonparametric unseen species model using Euler transformation. The public reads were quality trimmed at Q25 with fastp and then assembled into clones with MiXCR by TCRdb, keeping productive beta chains. All rows with the same CDR3 protein become a single entry with the most common DNA and genes. The V and J calls come from TCRdb's annotation, not from the publication. This sample is represented by some 1,800,000 distinct CDR3 sequences; 39% of them were singletons. The top ten clonotypes cover 20% to 25% of the sample.

The germline V gene (reference sequence) specifies LNHNV as CDR1 and YYDKDF as CDR2. The CDR3 runs 15 residues from the cysteine to the phenylalanine. Just CDR3 DNA is preserved here, 45 bases in frame from base 1. V is clipped by 1 base and J by 5 bases, and the sequence between their germline boundaries is 15 bases long. This clonotype has only a few counts. Its binding antigen is unknown. No much larger clonotype is one base removed from it; base qualities were not supplied. The donors were around 39 Caucasian individuals from Russia, aged roughly 6 to 95 years, who were systemically healthy. Approximately 9.3 milliliters of peripheral blood were collected from each donor into EDTA-treated Vacutainer tubes. PBMCs were isolated by Ficoll-Paque density-gradient centrifugation, with at least 7 million obtained per sample. Trizol reagent was used to extract total RNA from PBMCs, with at least 6 micrograms per sample. Naive CD45RAhigh/CD27high T cell percentages were measured by flow cytometry on a PBMC aliquot from every donor.

Sequenced material: blood. The rearranged segments are TRBV15 and TRBJ2-7, with no D gene named confidently. The origin of this receptor is a human donor in good health. The CDR3 amino acid sequence is: CATSRVSGPLNEQYF. The DNA reads as follows: TGTGCCACCAGCAGAGTATCGGGCCCCCTCAACGAGCAGTACTTC.